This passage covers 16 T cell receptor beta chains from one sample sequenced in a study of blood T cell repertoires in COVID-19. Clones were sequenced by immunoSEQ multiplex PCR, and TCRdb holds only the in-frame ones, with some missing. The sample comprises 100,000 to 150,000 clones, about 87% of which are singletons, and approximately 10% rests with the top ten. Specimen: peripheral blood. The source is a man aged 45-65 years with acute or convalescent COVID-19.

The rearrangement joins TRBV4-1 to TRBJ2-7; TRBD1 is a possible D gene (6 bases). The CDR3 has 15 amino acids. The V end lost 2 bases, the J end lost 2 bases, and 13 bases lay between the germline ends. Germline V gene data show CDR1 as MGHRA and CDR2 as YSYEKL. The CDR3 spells CASSQTRGEPYEQYF. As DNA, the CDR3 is TGCGCCAGCAGCCAAACCAGGGGCGAGCCCTACGAGCAGTACTTC.

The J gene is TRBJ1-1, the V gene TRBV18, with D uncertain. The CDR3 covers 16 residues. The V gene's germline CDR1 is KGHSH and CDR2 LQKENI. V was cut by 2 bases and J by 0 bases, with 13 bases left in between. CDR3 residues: CASSPSVRELNTEAFF. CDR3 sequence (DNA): TGTGCCAGCTCACCAAGTGTACGGGAACTGAACACTGAAGCTTTCTTT.

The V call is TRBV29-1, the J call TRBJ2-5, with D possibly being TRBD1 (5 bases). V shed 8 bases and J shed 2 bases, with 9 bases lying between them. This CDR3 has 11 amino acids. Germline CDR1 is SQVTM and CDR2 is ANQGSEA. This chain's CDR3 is CSSRQQETQYF. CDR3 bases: TGCAGCTCTCGACAGCAAGAGACCCAGTACTTC. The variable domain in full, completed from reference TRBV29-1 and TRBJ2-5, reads SAVISQKPSRDICQRGTSLTIQCQVDSQVTMMFWYRQQPGQSLTLIATANQGSEATYESGFVIDKFPISRPNLTFSTLTVSNMSPEDSSIYLCSSRQQETQYFGPGTRLLVL.

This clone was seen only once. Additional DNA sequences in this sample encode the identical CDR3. CDR3 sequence: CASSLGQSFYGYTF. Here the CDR3 DNA reads TGTGCCAGCAGCCTGGGACAGTCCTTCTATGGCTACACCTTC. The J gene is TRBJ1-2, the V gene TRBV7-9; 7 bases map to TRBD1. V dropped 5 bases and J dropped 4; count of bases not matched to a gene: 7. Germline CDR1 and CDR2: SEHNR and FQNEAQ (reference sequence). CDR3 length equals 14 residues.

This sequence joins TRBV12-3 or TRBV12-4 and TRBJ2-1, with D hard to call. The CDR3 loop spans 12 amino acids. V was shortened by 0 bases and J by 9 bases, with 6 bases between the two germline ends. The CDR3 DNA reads TGTGCCAGCAGTTTAGCCCTAGGTGAGCAGTTCTTC. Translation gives CASSLALGEQFF.

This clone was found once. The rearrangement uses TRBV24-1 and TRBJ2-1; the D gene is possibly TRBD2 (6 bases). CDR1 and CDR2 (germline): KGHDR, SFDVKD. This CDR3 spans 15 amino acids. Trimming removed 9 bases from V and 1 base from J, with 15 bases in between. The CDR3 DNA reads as TGTGCCACCTCTGGGGGAGGTCGGTCCTACAATGAGCAGTTCTTC. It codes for CATSGGGRSYNEQFF.

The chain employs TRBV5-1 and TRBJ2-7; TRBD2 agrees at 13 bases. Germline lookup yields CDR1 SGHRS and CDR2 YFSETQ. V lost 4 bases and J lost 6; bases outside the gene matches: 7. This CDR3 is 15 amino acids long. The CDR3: CASSPGGLAGAEQYF. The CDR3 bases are TGCGCCAGCAGCCCGGGAGGACTAGCGGGAGCCGAGCAGTACTTC.

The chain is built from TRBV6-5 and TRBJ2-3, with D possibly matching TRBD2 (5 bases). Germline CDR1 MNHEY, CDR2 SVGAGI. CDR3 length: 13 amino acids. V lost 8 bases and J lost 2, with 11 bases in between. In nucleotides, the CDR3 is TGTGCCAGCGGCCCAGGACTCACAGATACGCAGTATTTT. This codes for CASGPGLTDTQYF.

CDR3 in DNA: TGTGCCAGCAGCTCCCCGGACAGGGAGTATAATTCACCCCTCCACTTT. As protein: CASSSPDREYNSPLHF. This sequence joins TRBV7-2 and TRBJ1-6, with 8 bases fitting TRBD1. The CDR3 runs 16 residues. CDR1 is SGHTA, CDR2 FQGNSA, per germline. V gave up 4 bases and J gave up 4 bases; unmatched junction bases: 6.

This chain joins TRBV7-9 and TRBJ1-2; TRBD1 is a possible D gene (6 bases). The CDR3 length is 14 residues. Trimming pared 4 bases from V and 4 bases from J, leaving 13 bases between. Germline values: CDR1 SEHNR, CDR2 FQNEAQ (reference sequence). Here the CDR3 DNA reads TGTGCCAGCAGCTCGGCGGGGGGCGGCTATGGCTACACCTTC. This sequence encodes CASSSAGGGYGYTF.

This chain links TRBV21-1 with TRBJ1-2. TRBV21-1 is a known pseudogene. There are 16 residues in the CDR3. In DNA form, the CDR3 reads TGTGCCAGCAGCAGGACGCGGGCACCACGGCCCTATGGCTACACCTTC. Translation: CASSRTRAPRPYGYTF.

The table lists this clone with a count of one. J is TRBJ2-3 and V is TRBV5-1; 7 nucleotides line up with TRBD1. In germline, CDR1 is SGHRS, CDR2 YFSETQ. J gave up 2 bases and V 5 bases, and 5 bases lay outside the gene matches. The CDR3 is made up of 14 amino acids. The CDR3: CASRPGQFTDTQYF. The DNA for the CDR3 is TGCGCCAGCAGACCGGGACAGTTCACAGATACGCAGTATTTT.

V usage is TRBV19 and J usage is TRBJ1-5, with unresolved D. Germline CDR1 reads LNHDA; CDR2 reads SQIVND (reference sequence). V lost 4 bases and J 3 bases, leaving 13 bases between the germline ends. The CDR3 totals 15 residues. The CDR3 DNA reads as TGTGCCAGTAGTAAGGGTGCGGGTTTCAATCAGCCCCAGCATTTT. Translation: CASSKGAGFNQPQHF.

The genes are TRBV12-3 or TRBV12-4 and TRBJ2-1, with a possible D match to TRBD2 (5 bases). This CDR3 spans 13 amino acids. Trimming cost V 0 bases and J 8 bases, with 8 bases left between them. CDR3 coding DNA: TGTGCCAGCAGTTTAGCGGGAGCCTATGAGCAGTTCTTC. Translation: CASSLAGAYEQFF.

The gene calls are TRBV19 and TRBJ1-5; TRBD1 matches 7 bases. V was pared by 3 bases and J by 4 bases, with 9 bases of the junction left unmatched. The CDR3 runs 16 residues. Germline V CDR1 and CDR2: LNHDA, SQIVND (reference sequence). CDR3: CASSIHGTVRNQPQHF. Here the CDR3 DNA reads TGTGCCAGTAGTATCCACGGGACAGTCCGAAATCAGCCCCAGCATTTT.

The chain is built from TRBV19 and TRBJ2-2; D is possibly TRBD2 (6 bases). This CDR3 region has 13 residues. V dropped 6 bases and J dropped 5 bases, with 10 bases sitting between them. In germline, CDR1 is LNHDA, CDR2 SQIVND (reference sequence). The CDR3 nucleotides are TGTGCCAGTAGGCGGGATTGGACCGGGGAGCTGTTTTTT. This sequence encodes CASRRDWTGELFF.